Described below is a single T cell receptor (beta chain) sequence and its context. This entry comes from a study of spatial heterogeneity in lung cancer. Whole-study context: The study observed each unique TCR and UMI combination more than ten times on average in raw reads.

V lost 2 bases, J lost 1 base, and 3 bases stayed unmatched. Germline CDR1 and CDR2: LNHDA and SQIVND (reference sequence). The CDR3 is 15 residues long. The sample's time point: sample taken at primary tumor resection. There were some 76 donors, all of them untreated patients with early-stage non-small cell lung cancer. Unsorted whole RNA samples from tumor, nontumor lung or frozen PBMC were sequenced. Using its own MiXCR run on the 5' RACE reads, TCRdb lists one record per CDR3 protein. The table shows about 21,000 distinct CDR3 sequences, with over 4.5% occurring only once. The chain uses TRBV19 and TRBJ2-3; 7 bases match TRBD2. The TCR was taken from a male donor with early-stage non-small cell lung cancer. Sequences were derived from PBMCs, sampled at surgery. The CDR3 sequence: CASSIRLAGTDTQYF. Written as DNA, the CDR3 is TGTGCCAGTAGTATACGACTAGCCGGCACAGATACGCAGTATTTT. Complete variable domain (other parts from reference TRBV19 and TRBJ2-3): DGGITQSPKYLFRKEGQNVTLSCEQNLNHDAMYWYRQDPGQGLRLIYYSQIVNDFQKGDIAEGYSVSREKKESFPLTVTSAQKNPTAFYLCASSIRLAGTDTQYFGPGTRLTVL.